A selection of T cell receptor beta chains follows, all from one sample in a study of blood T cell repertoires in COVID-19. The protocol was immunoSEQ multiplex PCR, while the TCRdb copy is restricted to in-frame clones and leaves out a portion. The sample carries some 230,000 clones, 70% to 90% recorded once. The source material was peripheral blood. Receptor source: a man aged 50 to 60 who had recovered from COVID-19. Both conserved end residues are part of each CDR3.

V gene	J gene	CDR3 protein
TRBV19	TRBJ2-1	CASSMGVASGNLHNEQFF
TRBV5-1	TRBJ2-2	CASSSRGRGNTGELFF
TRBV27	TRBJ2-7	CASSYGLGDYEQYF
TRBV5-1	TRBJ2-7	CASSAGQSSYEQYF
TRBV5-1	TRBJ2-5	CASSLFGERAQYF
TRBV14	TRBJ1-2	CASSQDWRIPGYTF
TRBV2	TRBJ2-1	CASIKEGGSYNEQFF
TRBV9	TRBJ2-7	CASSPEEIAPYEQYF
TRBV5-1	TRBJ1-6	CASGPPRQFSPLHF
TRBV27	TRBJ2-3	CASSLLPGQGADTQYF
TRBV6-5	TRBJ2-6	CASSPQGTGANVLTF
TRBV5-6	TRBJ2-5	CASSFLTSGRSRETQYF
TRBV6-5	TRBJ1-5	CASSRQTNQPQHF
TRBV7-2	TRBJ1-6	CASSIQGSNSPLHF
TRBV7-2	TRBJ2-2	CASSLSGQRYTGELFF
TRBV9	TRBJ1-3	CASSPTLSPSGNTIYF
TRBV6-5	TRBJ1-2	CASRTGQVYGYTF
TRBV18	TRBJ1-4	CASSPRQVGTATNEKLFF
TRBV18	TRBJ2-2	CASSPLTGHSDTGELFF
TRBV30	TRBJ2-5	CAWREPGLVETQYF
TRBV27	TRBJ2-7	CASSRGYEQYF
TRBV4-1	TRBJ2-1	CASSQEGRLVREQFF
TRBV9	TRBJ1-6	CASSVEEGPLHF
TRBV2	TRBJ2-3	CASKGTSDGQYF
TRBV7-9	TRBJ1-6	CASSLLGGGNSPLHF
TRBV6-5	TRBJ2-7	CASRAGTGAYEQYF
TRBV3-1/TRBV3-2	TRBJ2-7	CASSPTGRVYEQYF
TRBV24-1	TRBJ2-7	CATSAGSYEQYF
TRBV3-1/TRBV3-2	TRBJ1-5	CASSLDRGLGPQHF
TRBV5-1	TRBJ2-1	CASTAGGPASYNEQFF
TRBV18	TRBJ2-7	CASSPVLSYEQGQYF
TRBV6-2/TRBV6-3	TRBJ2-7	CASSYPSLRGPGEAYEQYF